A single sample is the source of the 9 T cell receptor beta chains below, sequenced in a study of cytomegalovirus exposure and HLA in healthy donors. PCR was performed using 60 Vbeta and 13 Jbeta primers. The repertoire was sequenced with immunoSEQ multiplex PCR; TCRdb's copy has only in-frame clones and lacks some. The sample includes more than 80,000 clones, approximately 89% seen only once; the top ten take about a tenth. The sample taken for sequencing was PBMCs. These receptors were collected from a man aged 30 to 45 in good health and CMV-seropositive.

The gene calls are TRBV2 and TRBJ1-1; D call uncertain. The CDR3 extends over 14 amino acids. V lost 3 bases and J lost 0, with 8 bases in between. In germline, CDR1 is SNHLY, CDR2 FYNNEI. The CDR3 DNA follows: TGTGCCAGCAGTGATCTCCGTTTGAACACTGAAGCTTTCTTT. Translation gives CASSDLRLNTEAFF.

The J gene is TRBJ1-5, the V gene TRBV4-2; a possible D gene is TRBD1 (6 bases). Trimming took off 2 bases at V and 1 base at J, with 12 bases between the two ends. Germline loops: CDR1 LGHNA, CDR2 YNFKEQ. This CDR3 comprises 16 residues. CDR3 coding DNA: TGTGCCAGCAGCCAACTATACGGACAGAGCAATCAGCCCCAGCATTTT. This encodes CASSQLYGQSNQPQHF.

This chain connects TRBV5-4 to TRBJ2-7, with 10 positions matching TRBD1. CDR1 is SGHNT and CDR2 is YYREEE in the germline V gene (reference sequence). The CDR3 spans 15 residues. The ends lost 2 bases at V and 6 bases at J; junction bases unmatched: 8. CDR3 DNA: TGTGCCAGCAGCTTACCGGGACAGGGGTCAGGCGAGCAGTACTTC. Its protein is CASSLPGQGSGEQYF. Combining the CDR3 with reference TRBV5-4 and TRBJ2-7 gives the whole variable domain ETGVTQSPTHLIKTRGQQVTLRCSSQSGHNTVSWYQQALGQGPQFIFQYYREEENGRGNFPPRFSGLQFPNYSSELNVNALELDDSALYLCASSLPGQGSGEQYFGPGTRLTVT.

The chain couples TRBV6-1 to TRBJ1-1, with D unresolved. The CDR3 is 14 residues long. Germline V gene data show CDR1 as MNHNS and CDR2 as SASEGT. V was shortened by 0 bases and J by 6 bases, with 11 bases between the two germline ends. The CDR3 protein is CASSEARGLPEAFF. The CDR3, as DNA: TGTGCCAGCAGTGAAGCGCGGGGTCTCCCTGAAGCTTTCTTT.

This chain links TRBV28 with TRBJ2-1; the match to TRBD2 covers 9 bases. Trimming at V came to 7 bases and at J to 9 bases, leaving 7 bases not matched to a gene. Germline CDR1 and CDR2: MDHEN and SYDVKM. The CDR3 consists of 13 residues. This CDR3 reads CASIAGGPSEQFF. In DNA, the CDR3 is TGTGCCAGCATTGCGGGAGGGCCGAGTGAGCAGTTCTTC.

The chain combines TRBV18 with TRBJ2-1; maybe TRBD2 (6 bases). CDR1 and CDR2 (germline): KGHSH, LQKENI. V dropped 1 base and J dropped 2 bases, with 15 bases sitting between them. The CDR3 runs to 17 residues. The CDR3 loop is CASSPQNPGATYNEQFF. The CDR3 bases are TGTGCCAGCTCACCACAGAACCCGGGAGCTACCTACAATGAGCAGTTCTTC.

This sequence joins TRBV28 and TRBJ2-7, with D perhaps matching TRBD2 (6 bases). From germline, CDR1 is MDHEN and CDR2 SYDVKM. V lost 5 bases and J 5 bases, leaving 16 bases between the germline ends. The CDR3 is 14 amino acids. As DNA, the CDR3 is TGTGCCAGCAGTGCCGGGAGCCCAGGTCACGAGCAGTACTTC. Translating it yields CASSAGSPGHEQYF.

The chain combines TRBV7-3 with TRBJ2-5, with 9 bases aligning to TRBD1. The V gene end was trimmed by 5 bases and the J gene end by 3 bases; junction bases not matched to a gene: 7. The CDR3 is 15 amino acids. Germline CDR1 SGHTA, CDR2 FQGTGA. DNA for the CDR3: TGTGCCAGCAGCCTATACAGGACAGGGGAAGAGACCCAGTACTTC. This sequence encodes CASSLYRTGEETQYF.

The rearrangement joins TRBV27 to TRBJ2-7; 8 bases match TRBD2. The CDR3 length is 16 residues. J gave up 5 bases and V 6 bases, and 15 bases lay outside the gene matches. Germline-derived CDR1 and CDR2 are MNHEY and SMNVEV (reference sequence). The CDR3 DNA follows: TGTGCCAGCAGCATGACCTGGCGGGGGGCAAGGCACGAGCAGTACTTC. It specifies CASSMTWRGARHEQYF.